Following are 13 T cell receptor beta chains from one sample sequenced in a study of OX40 agonist ivuxolimab in advanced cancers. The protocol was immunoSEQ multiplex PCR, while the TCRdb copy is restricted to in-frame clones and leaves out a portion. The repertoire includes more than 100,000 clones, over 75% of them detected once, and approximately 1.1% sits in the top ten. Sequenced here: CD4+ or CD8+ T cells sorted from blood, sampled in a trial of the OX40 agonist ivuxolimab. These TCRs come from an adult with an advanced solid tumor such as melanoma, head and neck, liver or kidney cancer.

DNA for the CDR3: TGTGCCAGCTCCCCTGGTGAGGGTACTGGGTCCTACAATGAGCAGTTCTTC. This codes for CASSPGEGTGSYNEQFF. The chain uses TRBV18 and TRBJ2-1, with D possibly being TRBD2 (5 bases). The germline V gene encodes CDR1 KGHSH and CDR2 LQKENI. Trimming left V 6 bases short and J 1 base short, with 19 bases between. The CDR3 is made up of 17 amino acids. The whole variable domain, remainder taken from reference TRBV18 and TRBJ2-1, is NAGVMQNPRHLVRRRGQEARLRCSPMKGHSHVYWYRQLPEEGLKFMVYLQKENIIDESGMPKERFSAEFPKEGPSILRIQQVVRGDSAAYFCASSPGEGTGSYNEQFFGPGTRLTVL.

There are a few counts of this clone. The chain recombines TRBV19 with TRBJ2-2, with D hard to call. V was cut by 7 bases and J by 3 bases, with 9 bases left in between. Per the germline V gene, CDR1 is LNHDA and CDR2 is SQIVND (reference sequence). The CDR3 contains 13 residues. The CDR3 sequence: CASTPQYTGELFF. The CDR3 DNA sequence: TGTGCCAGTACCCCACAGTACACCGGGGAGCTGTTTTTT. Combining the CDR3 with reference TRBV19 and TRBJ2-2 gives the whole variable domain DGGITQSPKYLFRKEGQNVTLSCEQNLNHDAMYWYRQDPGQGLRLIYYSQIVNDFQKGDIAEGYSVSREKKESFPLTVTSAQKNPTAFYLCASTPQYTGELFFGEGSRLTVL.

The V call is TRBV19, the J call TRBJ2-1; the D gene is possibly TRBD2 (6 bases). V shed 10 bases and J shed 10 bases, with 17 bases lying between them. This CDR3 spans 12 amino acids. CDR1 is LNHDA and CDR2 is SQIVND in the germline V gene (reference sequence). CDR3 nucleotides: TGTGCCACCCGGGACTCCCTCCGGGAGCAGTTCTTC. Its protein is CATRDSLREQFF.

This clone is a singleton in its sample. The chain employs TRBV6-5 and TRBJ1-1, with TRBD1 identical over 7 bases. Trimming took 2 bases from V and 1 from J; bases not matched to a gene: 4. The germline CDR1 and CDR2 sequences are MNHEY and SVGAGI. This CDR3 region has 15 residues. As DNA, the CDR3 is TGTGCCAGCAGTTACGACGGACAGGCGAACACTGAAGCTTTCTTT. Amino acid sequence: CASSYDGQANTEAFF.

The count of this clone is one. CDR3 amino acids: CASSPRDREETQYF. Written as DNA, the CDR3 is TGTGCCAGCAGCCCCCGGGACAGGGAAGAGACCCAGTACTTC. The V and J genes are TRBV7-9 and TRBJ2-5; TRBD1 aligns across 9 bases. The germline V gene has CDR1 SEHNR and CDR2 FQNEAQ (reference sequence). Trimming removed 5 bases from V and 3 bases from J; junction bases left unmatched: 4. The CDR3 length is 14 residues. The full variable domain, rest sourced from reference TRBV7-9 and TRBJ2-5, is DTGVSQNPRHKITKRGQNVTFRCDPISEHNRLYWYRQTLGQGPEFLTYFQNEAQLEKSRLLSDRFSAERPKGSFSTLEIQRTEQGDSAMYLCASSPRDREETQYFGPGTRLLVL.

A single count supports this clone. V usage is TRBV7-6 and J usage is TRBJ2-6, with TRBD1 as a possible D gene (7 bases). The CDR3 is made up of 20 amino acids. The germline V gene encodes CDR1 SGHVS and CDR2 FNYEAQ. Trimming stripped 8 bases from V and 0 bases from J, with 26 bases between. CDR3 amino acids: CASQGTRGAGGTSGANVLTF. CDR3 nucleotide sequence: TGTGCCAGCCAAGGAACTAGGGGGGCAGGGGGGACCTCTGGGGCCAACGTCCTGACTTTC.

This chain links TRBV6-6 with TRBJ2-1, with D unclear. The germline V and J ends were trimmed by 5 bases and 6 bases, with 11 bases remaining between them. Germline CDR1 reads MNHNY; CDR2 reads SVGAGI (reference sequence). CDR3 length equals 13 residues. This CDR3 is CASSPYGPNEQFF. The DNA of the CDR3 is TGTGCCAGCAGTCCCTATGGCCCCAATGAGCAGTTCTTC.

CDR3 bases: TGTGCCAGCAGGCGACAGGGAAACTATGGCTACACCTTC. Translated, it gives CASRRQGNYGYTF. The chain has TRBV28 and TRBJ1-2; 7 nucleotides match TRBD1. Germline-derived CDR1 and CDR2 are MDHEN and SYDVKM. V shed 6 bases, J shed 2 bases, and the junction held 3 bases outside the gene matches. The CDR3 spans 13 residues.

This clone was seen a single time. V and J are TRBV7-6 and TRBJ2-7; a possible D gene is TRBD2 (6 bases). Germline assignment: CDR1 SGHVS and CDR2 FNYEAQ. V shed 5 bases and J shed 0 bases, with 8 bases lying between them. The CDR3 is 13 residues long. The CDR3 sequence is CASSRGSSYEQYF. CDR3 coding DNA: TGTGCCAGCAGCCGGGGGAGCTCCTACGAGCAGTACTTC.

CDR3 coding DNA: TGTGCCAGCAGTTACCGGGACAGGGTAGGAGCTTTCTTT. Amino acids: CASSYRDRVGAFF. This chain links TRBV6-5 with TRBJ1-1; 9 nucleotides agree with TRBD1. The CDR3 sequence is 13 residues long. Germline CDR1 and CDR2: MNHEY and SVGAGI. V was clipped by 2 bases and J by 10 bases; unmatched bases: 5.

V is TRBV5-4 and J is TRBJ2-3, with 9 bases that match TRBD1. The trim removed 5 bases at V and 2 bases at J, leaving 9 bases unmatched. Per the germline V gene, CDR1 is SGHNT and CDR2 is YYREEE (reference sequence). The CDR3 has 16 amino acids. The CDR3 protein is CASRPGTGQVTDTQYF. Here the CDR3 DNA reads TGTGCCAGCAGACCTGGGACAGGGCAAGTCACAGATACGCAGTATTTT.

This chain uses TRBV27 with TRBJ1-1, with D perhaps TRBD1 (6 bases). The CDR3 sequence is 15 residues long. With 0 bases removed from V and 5 bases from J, the gap between germline ends came to 13 bases. Germline V CDR1 and CDR2: MNHEY, SMNVEV (reference sequence). This chain's CDR3 is CASSLSSGGWTEAFF. CDR3 nucleotide sequence: TGTGCCAGCAGTTTATCTTCGGGGGGCTGGACTGAAGCTTTCTTT.

The chain has TRBV7-3 and TRBJ2-1; 9 bases line up with TRBD2. CDR1 is SGHTA and CDR2 is FQGTGA in the germline V gene. V lost 1 base, J lost 8 bases, and 6 bases stayed unmatched. The CDR3 covers 15 residues. CDR3: CASSLSPSGADEQFF. For the CDR3, the DNA is TGTGCCAGCAGCTTAAGCCCTAGCGGGGCAGATGAGCAGTTCTTC. The whole variable domain, remainder taken from reference TRBV7-3 and TRBJ2-1, is GAGVSQTPSNKVTEKGKYVELRCDPISGHTALYWYRQSLGQGPEFLIYFQGTGAADDSGLPNDRFFAVRPEGSVSTLKIQRTERGDSAVYLCASSLSPSGADEQFFGPGTRLTVL.